The 17 T cell receptor beta chains given below trace back to one sample, sequenced in a study of CD8 T cells in ankylosing spondylitis. Each CDR3 protein is one row after TCRdb ran MiXCR on the 5' RACE reads. The data contain 85,000 to 90,000 distinct CDR3 sequences, around 27% of them singletons. The sequenced material came from blood, either unsorted or a sorted T cell fraction (not recorded which). All receptors come from a male donor with ankylosing spondylitis or in good health (not recorded which).

The chain links TRBV7-3 to TRBJ2-1, with 8 bases fitting TRBD2. V lost 5 bases, J lost 10 bases, and 7 bases stayed unmatched. In germline, CDR1 is SGHTA, CDR2 FQGTGA. The CDR3 is 13 amino acids. The CDR3 is CASSTGGVQEQFF. DNA of the CDR3: TGTGCCAGCAGCACGGGGGGGGTGCAGGAGCAGTTCTTC.

The chain joins TRBV7-3 to TRBJ2-3; 8 bases match TRBD2. Looked up from germline, CDR1 is SGHTA and CDR2 is FQGTGA. V trimming: 4 bases; J trimming: 4 bases; junction bases outside the gene matches: 7. This CDR3 has 15 amino acids. CDR3 coding DNA: TGTGCCAGCAGCTACCGGGGACTAGGATCAGATACGCAGTATTTT. Translation gives CASSYRGLGSDTQYF.

This clonotype was seen a handful of times. The V and J genes are TRBV21-1 and TRBJ1-2. TRBV21-1 is a pseudogene locus. The CDR3 has 16 amino acids. The CDR3 loop reads CASSKEALSSNYGYTF. Here the CDR3 DNA reads TGTGCCAGCAGCAAAGAAGCGCTCAGCTCTAACTATGGCTACACCTTC.

This chain uses TRBV7-4 with TRBJ1-4, with D hard to call. V shed 5 bases and J shed 4 bases, with 20 bases lying between them. From germline, CDR1 is SGHVT and CDR2 SQSDAQ. This CDR3 contains 17 residues. CDR3 in DNA: TGTGCCAGCAGCCCGAACTGCGATCATATCTTTAATGAAAAACTGTTTTTT. Translating gives CASSPNCDHIFNEKLFF.

This clonotype was seen a few times. The rearrangement links TRBV20-1 to TRBJ2-3, with D maybe TRBD2 (6 bases). This CDR3 region has 11 residues. In germline, CDR1 is DFQATT, CDR2 SNEGSKA (reference sequence). Trimming took 7 bases from V and 5 from J, leaving 10 bases between them. DNA of the CDR3: TGCAGTGAAGGAGGGGTAGATACGCAGTATTTT. It codes for CSEGGVDTQYF.

The J gene is TRBJ1-4, the V gene TRBV9, with D maybe TRBD1 (5 bases). CDR3 length equals 17 residues. Trimming stripped 4 bases from V and 7 bases from J, with 23 bases between. Per germline, CDR1 SGDLS and CDR2 YYNGEE. In DNA form, the CDR3 reads TGTGCCAGCAGCCCCCGGACAAGGGGATTAGGTCCTGAAAAACTGTTTTTT. Residues: CASSPRTRGLGPEKLFF. The variable domain in full, with the rest retrieved from reference TRBV9 and TRBJ1-4, is DSGVTQTPKHLITATGQRVTLRCSPRSGDLSVYWYQQSLDQGLQFLIQYYNGEERAKGNILERFSAQQFPDLHSELNLSSLELGDSALYFCASSPRTRGLGPEKLFFGSGTQLSVL.

This clonotype was picked up a small number of times. The chain has TRBV5-6 and TRBJ2-2; D not resolved. The V gene lost 2 bases and the J gene lost 7 bases, with 9 bases spanning the gap. There are 13 residues in the CDR3. Germline assignment: CDR1 SGHDT and CDR2 YYEEEE. This CDR3 is CASSFFLIGELFF. CDR3 in DNA: TGTGCCAGCAGCTTCTTTTTGATCGGGGAGCTGTTTTTT.

This chain connects TRBV7-8 to TRBJ1-5; 7 bases map to TRBD1. The CDR3 totals 14 residues. CDR1 is SGHVS and CDR2 is FQNEAQ in the germline V gene. The V segment lost 1 base and the J segment 7 bases; nucleotides outside the gene matches: 4. The CDR3 is CASSLDRGDQPQHF. The CDR3 nucleotides read TGTGCCAGCAGCTTAGACAGGGGAGACCAGCCCCAGCATTTT.

The V call is TRBV18, the J call TRBJ1-5, with D unresolved. Germline assignment: CDR1 KGHSH and CDR2 LQKENI. The CDR3 has 13 residues. Deletions cut 3 bases from V and 7 bases from J, with 10 bases between. DNA for the CDR3: TGTGCCAGCTCACCTTCCGCGCGGCAGCCCCAGCATTTT. It codes for CASSPSARQPQHF.

This clonotype was recorded a few times. The V call is TRBV20-1, the J call TRBJ2-7; D is undetermined. The CDR3 has 15 residues. V gave up 1 base and J gave up 2 bases, with 15 bases separating them. CDR1 is DFQATT, CDR2 SNEGSKA, per germline (reference sequence). The CDR3: CSARVLGRDTYEQYF. The CDR3 DNA follows: TGCAGTGCTAGAGTGCTAGGACGAGATACCTACGAGCAGTACTTC.

On this clonotype: Mismatch with germline at one junction end may stem from a read error. The chain combines TRBV20-1 with TRBJ2-1; 7 bases map to TRBD2. The CDR3 loop spans 16 amino acids. In germline, CDR1 is DFQATT, CDR2 SNEGSKA (reference sequence). The CDR3: CSAREMGTTSYNEQFF. The CDR3 DNA follows: TGCAGTGCCAGAGAGATGGGGACTACGTCCTACAATGAGCAGTTCTTC.

As for this clonotype: An end of the junction does not agree with germline; a read error may underlie this. The chain carries TRBV20-1 and TRBJ2-1; TRBD2 agrees at 8 bases. The CDR3 is made up of 16 amino acids. Germline assignment: CDR1 DFQATT and CDR2 SNEGSKA (reference sequence). CDR3 DNA sequence: TGCTGTGCTAGAGAGAAAGCGGGGGCGACCTACAATGAGCAGTTCTTC. Its protein product is CCAREKAGATYNEQFF.

This clonotype was observed a few times. The chain uses TRBV3-1 and TRBJ2-1; 9 bases map to TRBD1. Per the germline V gene, CDR1 is LGHDT and CDR2 is YNNKEL (reference sequence). Trimming cost V 0 bases and J 10 bases; bases outside gene matches: 7. The CDR3 consists of 15 residues. The CDR3 DNA sequence: TGTGCCAGCAGCCAAGATAGACAGGGGGTACGGGAGCAGTTCTTC. Its protein is CASSQDRQGVREQFF.

This clonotype was seen a handful of times. This chain links TRBV5-1 with TRBJ2-7; 7 bases line up with TRBD1. The CDR3 has 14 amino acids. Trimming took 3 bases from V and 6 from J; bases not matched to a gene: 9. CDR1 and CDR2 (germline): SGHRS, YFSETQ. CDR3 residues: CASSSVGQVGEQYF. CDR3 in DNA: TGCGCCAGCAGCTCAGTTGGACAGGTCGGCGAGCAGTACTTC.

In nucleotides, the CDR3 is TGTGCCAGCAGTGCAAGACTAGCGGGAGTTTCCGGGTACGAGCAGTACTTC. This encodes CASSARLAGVSGYEQYF. The genes are TRBV12-3 or TRBV12-4 and TRBJ2-7; 12 bases fit TRBD2. This CDR3 is 17 amino acids long. V trimming: 5 bases; J trimming: 4 bases; junction bases outside the gene matches: 12.

The V gene is TRBV19, the J gene TRBJ1-1; no clear D gene. In germline, CDR1 is LNHDA, CDR2 SQIVND (reference sequence). V shed 0 bases and J shed 0 bases, with 11 bases lying between them. This CDR3 is built from 16 residues. The CDR3 sequence is CASSIDQRAMNTEAFF. CDR3 nucleotide sequence: TGTGCCAGTAGTATAGATCAGAGGGCCATGAACACTGAAGCTTTCTTT.

In this sample, this clonotype turned up many times. The chain couples TRBV20-1 to TRBJ1-3; 9 bases align to TRBD1. This CDR3 has 15 amino acids. Looked up from germline, CDR1 is DFQATT and CDR2 is SNEGSKA (reference sequence). V lost 0 bases and J lost 2; bases outside the gene matches: 2. Here the CDR3 reads CSARDRQGAGNTIYF. The CDR3, as DNA: TGCAGTGCTAGAGATCGACAGGGGGCTGGAAACACCATATATTTT.